Below are 10 T cell receptor beta chains sequenced from a single sample in a study of T cells expressing NK-cell markers. From its re-call of the 5' RACE reads, TCRdb lists each CDR3 protein once, without DNA. Recorded for this sample: 350,000 to 450,000 distinct CDR3 sequences. The sample consisted of blood T cells: a sorted CD56 or NKG2C T cell subset, CD4+ or CD8+ T cells, or bulk PBMC T cells (not recorded which). The origin of the receptors is a man aged 18 to 69 in good health.

The J gene is TRBJ2-1, the V gene TRBV18; TCRdb's D call, TRBD2, is unchecked because there is no DNA. Per germline, CDR1 KGHSH and CDR2 LQKENI. There are 17 residues in the CDR3. The CDR3 sequence: CASSRGLAGGPGNEQFF.

The chain employs TRBV12-3 or TRBV12-4 and TRBJ1-1; TCRdb's D gene call, TRBD1, goes unchecked for lack of DNA. The CDR3 consists of 12 residues. The CDR3 spells CASSIREAEAFF.

The V and J genes are TRBV30 and TRBJ2-5; TCRdb reports TRBD1, a call that lacks DNA to check it against. CDR1 GTSNPN and CDR2 SVGIG come from the germline V gene (reference sequence). CDR3 length: 12 amino acids. Here the CDR3 reads CAFIGGGKTQYF.

The V call is TRBV12-3 or TRBV12-4, the J call TRBJ2-1; TCRdb outputs TRBD2, but without DNA this stays unchecked. The CDR3 length is 17 residues. CDR3 amino acids: CASSLTSGGFSYNEQFF.

The chain couples TRBV7-2 to TRBJ2-4; no DNA is available, so the TRBD1 call from TCRdb remains unchecked. Germline lookup yields CDR1 SGHTA and CDR2 FQGNSA. CDR3 length: 14 residues. This CDR3 is CASSSGQGGNIQYF.

CDR3 sequence: CASSLGDRGVHEQFF. The J gene is TRBJ2-1, the V gene TRBV11-2; the TCRdb D gene call, TRBD1, has no DNA to confirm it. The CDR3 loop spans 15 amino acids. Germline values: CDR1 SGHAT, CDR2 FQNNGV. The full variable domain, in which reference TRBV11-2 and TRBJ2-1 provide the parts outside the CDR3, is EAGVAQSPRYKIIEKRQSVAFWCNPISGHATLYWYQQILGQGPKLLIQFQNNGVVDDSQLPKDRFSAERLKGVDSTLKIQPAKLEDSAVYLCASSLGDRGVHEQFFGPGTRLTVL.

The V call is TRBV20-1, the J call TRBJ2-7. The germline V gene encodes CDR1 DFQATT and CDR2 SNEGSKA (reference sequence). The CDR3 is 11 amino acids. The CDR3 sequence: CSARALYEQYF.

The chain recombines TRBV11-2 with TRBJ2-1; checking the TCRdb D call of TRBD2 is not possible without DNA. The CDR3 spans 15 residues. CDR1 and CDR2 from the germline V gene are SGHAT and FQNNGV. CDR3 region: CASSASGNSNNEQFF. Based on the CDR3 plus reference TRBV11-2 and TRBJ2-1, the full variable domain is EAGVAQSPRYKIIEKRQSVAFWCNPISGHATLYWYQQILGQGPKLLIQFQNNGVVDDSQLPKDRFSAERLKGVDSTLKIQPAKLEDSAVYLCASSASGNSNNEQFFGPGTRLTVL.

The genes are TRBV7-3 and TRBJ2-2. The length of the CDR3 is 12 residues. The germline V gene encodes CDR1 SGHTA and CDR2 FQGTGA. Here the CDR3 reads CASSFVGTELFF.

This chain connects TRBV14 to TRBJ2-3. This CDR3 comprises 13 residues. CDR1 SGHDN and CDR2 FVKESK come from the germline V gene. This CDR3 reads CASNPLFGDTQYF.